A selection of T cell receptor beta chains follows, all from one sample in a study of patients and donors after allogeneic stem cell transplantation. TCRdb independently ran MiXCR on the RT-PCR reads; one entry per CDR3 protein. The sample contains about 960,000 distinct CDR3 sequences, over 15% of which appear only once. What was sequenced was blood, either unsorted or a sorted T cell fraction (not recorded which). The receptors were gathered from a human donor who was either an allogeneic HSCT recipient or a stem cell or donor lymphocyte infusion donor (not recorded which). It is not recorded whose cells these are; they may come from a transplant donor. Each CDR3 is given with its conserved first and last residue. D genes are given only for firm matches. Rows may omit the clone size; those that give it use once, few, many or a size class.

14 . TRBJ2-4 . TRBV27 TGTGCCAGCAGTTCGGGACTCCAGAGAAACATTCAGTACTTC CASSSGLQRNIQYF
15 . TRBJ2-7 TRBD1 TRBV27 TGTGCCAGCAGTTTATTAAAGGGGGCTGTAAAGGAGCAGTACTTC CASSLLKGAVKEQYF
13 few TRBJ1-1 TRBD1 TRBV20-1 TGCAGTGCATGGACAGGGGGCGCGGCAGAAGCTTTCTTT CSAWTGGAAEAFF
14 . TRBJ2-7 TRBD1 TRBV5-1 TGCGCCAGCAGATCACAAGGACAGGCCTACGAGCAGTACTTC CASRSQGQAYEQYF
13 . TRBJ2-1 . TRBV12-3/TRBV12-4 TGTGCCAGCAGTTGGGTGGCACTGGGTGAGCAGTTCTTC CASSWVALGEQFF
14 many TRBJ1-5 . TRBV20-1 TGCAGTGCTAGAGTGGCAGGGCGCAATCAGCCCCAGCATTTT CSARVAGRNQPQHF
15 . TRBJ2-7 . TRBV11-2 TGTGCCAGCAGCTTAGAGGCAGGGGTCGCCTACGAGCAGTACTTC CASSLEAGVAYEQYF
15 few TRBJ2-1 TRBD1 TRBV12-3/TRBV12-4 TGTGCCAGCAGACCCGGGACAGGGGGGTACAATGAGCAGTTCTTC CASRPGTGGYNEQFF
16 . TRBJ2-7 . TRBV6-5 TGTGCCAGCAGTTACGGAAGTGGTAGCGGTACCTACGAGCAGTACTTC CASSYGSGSGTYEQYF
21 few TRBJ2-4 TRBD1 TRBV4-1 TGCGCCAGCAGCCAAGGGGGCGGACAGGGGACACACAATCTAGCCAAAAACATTCAGTACTTC CASSQGGGQGTHNLAKNIQYF
16 few TRBJ1-1 . TRBV12-3/TRBV12-4 TGTGCCAGCAGTTTAGAGTATTGGACACCGAACACTGAAGCTTTCTTT CASSLEYWTPNTEAFF
16 . TRBJ2-7 . TRBV5-5 TGTGCCAGCAGCTTGCGCCTACAGGTTAGCTCCTACGAGCAGTACTTC CASSLRLQVSSYEQYF
14 . TRBJ1-5 . TRBV5-6 TGTGCCAGCAGCATCGAGGGGTTCGGTCAGCCCCAGCATTTT CASSIEGFGQPQHF
17 . TRBJ2-4 TRBD2 TRBV19 TGTGCCAGTACGGTGTCTAGCGGGGGCTTAGCCAAAAACATTCAGTACTTC CASTVSSGGLAKNIQYF
15 . TRBJ1-4 TRBD1 TRBV4-1 TGCGCCAGCAGCCCGGGACAGGGGGTCGCGGAAAAACTGTTTTTT CASSPGQGVAEKLFF
15 . TRBJ2-2 TRBD2 TRBV12-3/TRBV12-4 TGTGCCAGCAGATCGGGACTAGCGGGAGCCGGGGAGCTGTTTTTT CASRSGLAGAGELFF
13 . TRBJ2-1 . TRBV19 TGTGCCAGTAGTATAGGCCCTCGGAATGAGCAGTTCTTC CASSIGPRNEQFF
13 few TRBJ2-3 . TRBV24-1 TGTGCCACCAGCGGGACTAGCACAGATACGCAGTATTTT CATSGTSTDTQYF
14 . TRBJ1-5 . TRBV4-1 TGCGCCAGCAGCCATCTTTTTAGCAATCAGCCCCAGCATTTT CASSHLFSNQPQHF
18 . TRBJ1-2 . TRBV21-1 TGTGCCAGCACCTACCATCGGGACGGCGTGAGCTCTAACTATGGCTACACCTTC CASTYHRDGVSSNYGYTF
14 many TRBJ1-1 . TRBV10-3 TGTGCCATCAGTGAATTCAGGGGGAACACTGAAGCTTTCTTT CAISEFRGNTEAFF
14 . TRBJ2-1 . TRBV5-1 TGCGCCAGCAACCCCGCTAGTACATACAATGAGCAGTTCTTC CASNPASTYNEQFF
17 few TRBJ2-6 . TRBV6-1 TGTGCCAGCACTCCCCAAGGGGGGGCTGTTGGGGCCAACGTCCTGACTTTC CASTPQGGAVGANVLTF
17 . TRBJ2-7 TRBD1 TRBV4-3 TGCGCCAGCAGCCAAGAAGAGATCGGGACAGGGGCATACGAGCAGTACTTC CASSQEEIGTGAYEQYF
16 . TRBJ1-4 . TRBV29-1 TGCAGCGTCGCCGGGACTTTGGGTTTAAACGGAGAAAAACTGTTTTTT CSVAGTLGLNGEKLFF
13 few TRBJ2-5 . TRBV29-1 TGCAGCGTGGGGTGGAGGCTCCAAGAGACCCAGTACTTC CSVGWRLQETQYF
15 . TRBJ2-2 TRBD2 TRBV7-8 TGTGCCAGCAGCTTCCGGGACTACTTCACCGGGGAGCTGTTTTTT CASSFRDYFTGELFF
15 few TRBJ1-5 TRBD1 TRBV27 TGTGCCAGCAGTTCCGGGACAGGGGTGGGTCAGCCCCAGCATTTT CASSSGTGVGQPQHF
14 few TRBJ1-4 . TRBV27 TGTGCCAGCAGTTACCAGACTTCTAATGAAAAACTGTTTTTT CASSYQTSNEKLFF
14 few TRBJ1-4 . TRBV12-3/TRBV12-4 TGTGCCAGCAGTTTACAGGGGTATAATGAAAAACTGTTTTTT CASSLQGYNEKLFF
14 . TRBJ2-2 TRBD1 TRBV2 TGTGCCAGCAAAGGGGGCCTGGACACCGGGGAGCTGTTTTTT CASKGGLDTGELFF
15 few TRBJ2-3 TRBD2 TRBV28 TGTGCCAGCACCCCTCCCCTAGCGGGCACAGATACGCAGTATTTT CASTPPLAGTDTQYF
14 many TRBJ1-1 . TRBV12-3/TRBV12-4 TGTGCCAGCAGTTTCGACCGTTTGAACACTGAAGCTTTCTTT CASSFDRLNTEAFF
16 . TRBJ1-3 . TRBV5-1 TGCGCCAGCAGCCCCCGGACGGCCTACTCTGGAAACACCATATATTTT CASSPRTAYSGNTIYF
12 few TRBJ1-2 TRBD1 TRBV5-5 TGTGCCAGCAGCCGGGGACAGGTGGCTGACACCTTC CASSRGQVADTF
18 once TRBJ1-5 TRBD1 TRBV6-1 TGTGCCAGCAAAAGGGGGCGGGGGGACAGGCATGGCAATCAGCCCCAGCATTTT CASKRGRGDRHGNQPQHF
12 . TRBJ1-5 . TRBV20-1 TGCAGTGCCAGTGTTAAGGGGGAGCCCCAGCATTTT CSASVKGEPQHF
14 few TRBJ2-5 TRBD1 TRBV20-1 TGCAGTGCTAGACCCCGGACAGGCCAAGAGACCCAGTACTTC CSARPRTGQETQYF
14 few TRBJ2-7 TRBD2 TRBV12-3/TRBV12-4 TGTGCCAGCAGTTTAGAAGCGGGAGTCGACGAGCAGTACTTC CASSLEAGVDEQYF